The 14 T cell receptor beta chains reported below all come from one sample, sequenced in a study of T cell responses to AZD1222 COVID-19 vaccine. Sequencing was performed with immunoSEQ multiplex PCR; in TCRdb, only in-frame clones are kept and a portion is missing. The data hold about 100,000 clones, with about 89% observed a single time. The material sequenced was peripheral blood, taken on day 0 of AZD1222 vaccination. The receptor source for this set is an adult in good health.

The rearrangement uses TRBV27 and TRBJ1-5; D unclear. The germline gives CDR1 MNHEY, CDR2 SMNVEV (reference sequence). This CDR3 has 13 amino acids. The V end was cut by 5 bases, the J end by 4 bases, with 9 bases between. The CDR3 DNA follows: TGTGCCAGCAGTCAAAGACCTAATCAGCCCCAGCATTTT. This gives the protein CASSQRPNQPQHF.

This rearrangement joins TRBV3-1 (or the pseudogene TRBV3-2) to TRBJ2-7, with 9 positions matching TRBD1. Germline V gene lookup returns CDR1 LGHDT and CDR2 YNNKEL (reference sequence). The CDR3 loop spans 12 amino acids. V was pared by 8 bases and J by 6 bases, with 5 bases of the junction left unmatched. The CDR3 sequence: CASSGQGGEQYF. CDR3 in DNA: TGTGCCAGCTCGGGACAGGGCGGCGAGCAGTACTTC.

CDR3: CASSSGLGTYNEQFF. The CDR3 nucleotides read TGCGCCAGCAGCTCGGGACTAGGAACCTACAATGAGCAGTTCTTC. The chain combines TRBV5-1 with TRBJ2-1, with 8 bases that match TRBD2. V shed 3 bases and J 2 bases; nucleotides not matched to a gene: 4. This CDR3 has 15 amino acids. Germline-derived CDR1 and CDR2 are SGHRS and YFSETQ.

The chain employs TRBV7-9 and TRBJ2-2; D is undetermined. The CDR3 spans 13 residues. V was trimmed by 5 bases and J by 5 bases, leaving 9 bases between them. Germline V gives CDR1 SEHNR, CDR2 FQNEAQ (reference sequence). CDR3 amino acids: CASSRLGTGELFF. The DNA of the CDR3 is TGTGCCAGCAGCCGGTTGGGGACCGGGGAGCTGTTTTTT.

This chain joins TRBV13 and TRBJ1-3; D gene unclear. Trimming took off 2 bases at V and 0 bases at J, with 8 bases between the two ends. This CDR3 spans 15 amino acids. CDR1 is PRHDT, CDR2 FYEKMQ, per germline (reference sequence). For the CDR3, the DNA is TGTGCCAGCAGCTTACGGCAGAGCTCTGGAAACACCATATATTTT. This translates into CASSLRQSSGNTIYF.

This clone was picked up a small number of times. V gene TRBV27 combines with J gene TRBJ1-1; the match to TRBD1 covers 8 bases. This CDR3 has 13 amino acids. Germline V CDR1 and CDR2: MNHEY, SMNVEV (reference sequence). With 3 bases clipped from V and 8 bases from J, the junction kept 5 bases outside the gene matches. CDR3: CASSFGTGGEAFF. CDR3 sequence (DNA): TGTGCCAGCAGTTTCGGGACAGGAGGAGAAGCTTTCTTT.

The genes are TRBV11-2 and TRBJ2-1; no reliable D call. V lost 1 base to trimming and J lost 0 bases, with 10 bases between them. Germline V gives CDR1 SGHAT, CDR2 FQNNGV. The CDR3 consists of 16 residues. DNA of the CDR3: TGTGCCAGCAGCTTAGCAGGCTTCAGCTCCTACAATGAGCAGTTCTTC. Residues: CASSLAGFSSYNEQFF.

V gene TRBV11-3 combines with J gene TRBJ1-1, with a weak D call TRBD1 (6 bases). Trimming cost V 4 bases and J 11 bases, with 11 bases left between them. CDR1 and CDR2 from the germline V gene are SGHNT and YENEEA. The CDR3 sequence is 11 residues long. The CDR3 bases are TGTGCCAGCAGCTCCCTGAGGGGGGCTTTCTTT. It specifies CASSSLRGAFF.

The rearrangement links TRBV7-9 to TRBJ2-3, with a weak D call TRBD2 (5 bases). Germline lookup yields CDR1 SEHNR and CDR2 FQNEAQ (reference sequence). CDR3 length: 15 amino acids. Trimming removed 3 bases from V and 4 bases from J, with 14 bases in between. In DNA, the CDR3 is TGTGCCAGCAGCTTGGGAGTAGCGTTCCCAGATACGCAGTATTTT. Translation: CASSLGVAFPDTQYF.

This chain links TRBV29-1 with TRBJ2-5; TRBD1 agrees at 7 bases. This CDR3 is built from 16 residues. With 3 bases clipped from V and 1 base from J, the junction kept 11 bases outside the gene matches. The V gene's germline CDR1 is SQVTM and CDR2 ANQGSEA. CDR3 sequence reads: CSVDNPAGTVQETQYF. The DNA for the CDR3 is TGCAGCGTTGACAACCCCGCCGGGACAGTCCAAGAGACCCAGTACTTC.

This clone showed up just a few times. The rearrangement joins TRBV28 to TRBJ1-5; D call uncertain. CDR1 is MDHEN, CDR2 SYDVKM, per germline. V lost 7 bases and J 6 bases, leaving 16 bases between the germline ends. CDR3 length: 14 amino acids. The CDR3 DNA follows: TGTGCCAGCACTCTTGGTGATTTCGGTCAGCCCCAGCATTTT. Encoded protein: CASTLGDFGQPQHF.

CDR3 sequence reads: CASSLQGETQYF. The CDR3 DNA reads TGTGCCAGCAGCTTACAGGGGGAGACCCAGTACTTC. The chain has TRBV27 and TRBJ2-5; 7 bases align to TRBD1. Germline lookup yields CDR1 MNHEY and CDR2 SMNVEV (reference sequence). V gave up 6 bases and J gave up 5 bases; unmatched junction bases: 3. The CDR3 has 12 residues.

This clone was picked up a small number of times. CDR3 nucleotide sequence: TGCAGCGTTGAGAGGGGCGTGAACACCGGGGAGCTGTTTTTT. It encodes CSVERGVNTGELFF. This rearrangement joins TRBV29-1 to TRBJ2-2; D is perhaps TRBD1 or TRBD2 (5 bases each). The germline V and J ends were trimmed by 3 bases and 1 base, with 9 bases remaining between them. Germline V gene lookup returns CDR1 SQVTM and CDR2 ANQGSEA. This CDR3 has 14 amino acids.

This chain links TRBV9 with TRBJ2-2, with 7 bases identical to TRBD2. The germline gives CDR1 SGDLS, CDR2 YYNGEE. CDR3 size: 17 residues. The junction had 5 bases not matched to a gene; V was cut back by 0 bases and J by 0 bases. The CDR3 nucleotides are TGTGCCAGCAGCGTAGCGGGGGGTGCCGCGAACACCGGGGAGCTGTTTTTT. Translated, it gives CASSVAGGAANTGELFF.